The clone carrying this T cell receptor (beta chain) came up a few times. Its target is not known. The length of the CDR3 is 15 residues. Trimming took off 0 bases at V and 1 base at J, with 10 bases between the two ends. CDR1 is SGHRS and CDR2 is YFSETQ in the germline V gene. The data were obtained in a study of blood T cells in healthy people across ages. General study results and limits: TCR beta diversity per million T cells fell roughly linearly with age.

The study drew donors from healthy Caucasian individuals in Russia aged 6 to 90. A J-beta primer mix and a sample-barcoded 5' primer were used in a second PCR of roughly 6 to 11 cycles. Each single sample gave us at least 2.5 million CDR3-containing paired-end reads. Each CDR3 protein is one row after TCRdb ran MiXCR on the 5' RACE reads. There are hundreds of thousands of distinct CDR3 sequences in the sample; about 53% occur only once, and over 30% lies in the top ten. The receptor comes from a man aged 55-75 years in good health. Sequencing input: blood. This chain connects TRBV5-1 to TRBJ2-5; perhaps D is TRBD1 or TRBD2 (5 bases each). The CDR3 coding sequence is TGCGCCAGCAGCTTGGCGGCAGGGACCCAAGAGACCCAGTACTTC. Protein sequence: CASSLAAGTQETQYF. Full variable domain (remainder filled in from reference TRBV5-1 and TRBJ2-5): KAGVTQTPRYLIKTRGQQVTLSCSPISGHRSVSWYQQTPGQGLQFLFEYFSETQRNKGNFPGRFSGRQFSNSRSEMNVSTLELGDSALYLCASSLAAGTQETQYFGPGTRLLVL.